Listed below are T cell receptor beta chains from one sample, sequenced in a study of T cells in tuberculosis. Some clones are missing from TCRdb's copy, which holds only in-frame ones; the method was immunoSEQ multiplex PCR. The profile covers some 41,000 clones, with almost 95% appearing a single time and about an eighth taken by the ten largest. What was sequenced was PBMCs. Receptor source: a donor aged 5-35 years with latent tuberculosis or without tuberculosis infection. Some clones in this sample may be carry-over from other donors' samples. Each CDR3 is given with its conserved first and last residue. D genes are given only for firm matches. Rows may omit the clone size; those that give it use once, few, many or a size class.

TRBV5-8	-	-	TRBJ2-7	TGTGCCAGCAGTACGGGACTTAACTACGAGCAGTACTTC	CASSTGLNYEQYF
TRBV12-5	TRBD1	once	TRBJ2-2	TGTGCTAGTAGACAGGGAACGAACACCGGGGAGCTGTTTTTT	CASRQGTNTGELFF
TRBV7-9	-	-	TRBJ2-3	TGTGCCAGCAGCCCCGGAAGGGGTAGGAGCACAGATACGCAGTATTTT	CASSPGRGRSTDTQYF
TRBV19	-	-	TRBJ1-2	TGTGCCAGTAGTAAACAGGGAAACTATGGCTACACCTTC	CASSKQGNYGYTF
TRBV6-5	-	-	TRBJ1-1	TGTGCCAGCAGTTTTCAGTATAACACTGAAGCTTTCTTT	CASSFQYNTEAFF
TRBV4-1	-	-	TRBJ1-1	TGCGCCAGCAGCCAAGAGGCGGGACCGATGAACACTGAAGCTTTCTTT	CASSQEAGPMNTEAFF
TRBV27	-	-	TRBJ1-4	TGTGCCAGCAGCTCAAAGGCAGGGGCTAATGAAAAACTGTTTTTT	CASSSKAGANEKLFF
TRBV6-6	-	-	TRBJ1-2	TGTGCCAGCAGAGCACAGCTGAACTATGGCTACACCTTC	CASRAQLNYGYTF
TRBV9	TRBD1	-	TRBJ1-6	TGTGCCAGCAGCGTACGGCCTGGGACAGGGAATGTTGGATCACCCCTCCACTTT	CASSVRPGTGNVGSPLHF
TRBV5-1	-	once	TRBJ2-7	TGCGCCAGCAGCGCGAATTACAGGGTTGACGAGCAGTACTTC	CASSANYRVDEQYF
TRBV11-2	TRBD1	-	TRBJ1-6	TGTGCCAGCAGCTCTAGACCGGGACAGGGGATTTCCCTCCACTTT	CASSSRPGQGISLHF
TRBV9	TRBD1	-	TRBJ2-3	TGTGCCAGCAGCGTTATAGGGGCAGGGGGCGACGGCACAGATACGCAGTATTTT	CASSVIGAGGDGTDTQYF
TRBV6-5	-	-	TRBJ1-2	TGTGCCAGCAGTTACGACCAGGCCTATGGCTACACCTTC	CASSYDQAYGYTF
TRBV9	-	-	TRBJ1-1	TGTGCCAGCAGCGCAATAAGACAAAGCTTGAACACTGAAGCTTTCTTT	CASSAIRQSLNTEAFF
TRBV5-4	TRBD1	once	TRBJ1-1	TGTGCCAGTAGCCAGGACAGGGGGCTAACTGAAGCTTTCTTT	CASSQDRGLTEAFF